This section outlines one T cell receptor (beta chain) sequence together with its context. These data originate in a study of OX40 agonist ivuxolimab in advanced cancers. CDR3 size: 17 residues. The germline CDR1 and CDR2 sequences are SGHNT and YYREEE (reference sequence). Trimming cost V 4 bases and J 5 bases; bases outside gene matches: 14. Clones were sequenced by immunoSEQ multiplex PCR, and TCRdb holds only the in-frame ones, with some missing. Of about 64,000 clones detected, about 80% appear once; the ten largest clones hold roughly 2.3%. This chain uses TRBV5-4 with TRBJ1-4, with TRBD1 matching over 7 bases. The clonotype was recovered from an adult with an advanced solid tumor such as melanoma, head and neck, liver or kidney cancer. Material: CD4+ or CD8+ T cells sorted from blood, obtained in a trial of the OX40 agonist ivuxolimab. The CDR3 nucleotides are TGTGCCAGCAGCCCGACACCGGGACAGAGGGTCAATGAAAAACTGTTTTTT. This gives the protein CASSPTPGQRVNEKLFF.